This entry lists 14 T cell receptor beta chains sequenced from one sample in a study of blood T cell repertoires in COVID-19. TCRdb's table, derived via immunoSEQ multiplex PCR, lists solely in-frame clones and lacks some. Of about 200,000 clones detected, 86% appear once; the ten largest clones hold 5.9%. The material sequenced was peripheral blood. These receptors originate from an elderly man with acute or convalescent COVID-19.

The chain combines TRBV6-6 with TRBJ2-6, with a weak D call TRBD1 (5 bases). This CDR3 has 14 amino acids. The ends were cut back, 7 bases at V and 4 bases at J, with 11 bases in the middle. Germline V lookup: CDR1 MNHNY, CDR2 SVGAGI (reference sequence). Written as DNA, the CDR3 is TGTGCCAGCATCGACAGTACCGGGGCCAACGTCCTGACTTTC. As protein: CASIDSTGANVLTF.

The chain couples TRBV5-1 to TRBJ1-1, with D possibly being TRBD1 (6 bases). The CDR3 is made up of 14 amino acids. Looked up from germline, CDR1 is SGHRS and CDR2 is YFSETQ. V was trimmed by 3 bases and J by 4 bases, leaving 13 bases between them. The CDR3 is CASSSQGPGTEAFF. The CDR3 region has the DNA TGCGCCAGCAGCTCCCAGGGGCCGGGCACTGAAGCTTTCTTT.

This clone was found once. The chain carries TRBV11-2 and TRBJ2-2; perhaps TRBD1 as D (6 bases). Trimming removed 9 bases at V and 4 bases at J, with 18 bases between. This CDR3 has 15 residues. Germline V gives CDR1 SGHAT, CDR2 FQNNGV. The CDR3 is CASTLQGSVTGELFF. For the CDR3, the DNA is TGTGCCAGTACTCTTCAGGGGTCGGTCACCGGGGAGCTGTTTTTT.

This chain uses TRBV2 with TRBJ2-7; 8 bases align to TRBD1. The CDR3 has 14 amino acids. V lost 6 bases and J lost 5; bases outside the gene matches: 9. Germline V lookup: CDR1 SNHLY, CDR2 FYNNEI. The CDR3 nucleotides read TGTGCCAGCAGAGTAACAGGGGGGCTCGACGAGCAGTACTTC. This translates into CASRVTGGLDEQYF. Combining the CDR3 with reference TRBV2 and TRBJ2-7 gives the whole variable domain EPEVTQTPSHQVTQMGQEVILRCVPISNHLYFYWYRQILGQKVEFLVSFYNNEISEKSEIFDDQFSVERPDGSNFTLKIRSTKLEDSAMYFCASRVTGGLDEQYFGPGTRLTVT.

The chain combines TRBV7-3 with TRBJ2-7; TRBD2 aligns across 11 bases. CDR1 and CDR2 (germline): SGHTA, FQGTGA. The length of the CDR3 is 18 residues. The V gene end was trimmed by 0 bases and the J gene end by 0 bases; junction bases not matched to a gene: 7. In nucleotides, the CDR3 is TGTGCCAGCAGCTTAACCCTAGAGACTAGCGGGAACTCCTACGAGCAGTACTTC. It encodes CASSLTLETSGNSYEQYF.

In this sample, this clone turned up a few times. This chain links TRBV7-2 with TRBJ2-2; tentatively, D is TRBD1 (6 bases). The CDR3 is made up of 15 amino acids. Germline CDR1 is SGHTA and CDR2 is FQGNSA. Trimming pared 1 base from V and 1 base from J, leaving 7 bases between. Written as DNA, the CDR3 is TGTGCCAGCAGCTTAGGAGGGGGGAACACCGGGGAGCTGTTTTTT. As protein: CASSLGGGNTGELFF.

CDR3 sequence: CASSPGQGARWTEAFF. In DNA form, the CDR3 reads TGCGCCAGCAGCCCCGGCCAGGGGGCCCGGTGGACTGAAGCTTTCTTT. This chain connects TRBV5-1 to TRBJ1-1; TRBD1 matches 8 bases. Germline V gene sequence: CDR1 SGHRS, CDR2 YFSETQ. The CDR3 totals 16 residues. V shed 4 bases, J shed 5 bases, and the junction held 13 bases outside the gene matches. Filled out from reference TRBV5-1 and TRBJ1-1, the complete variable domain reads KAGVTQTPRYLIKTRGQQVTLSCSPISGHRSVSWYQQTPGQGLQFLFEYFSETQRNKGNFPGRFSGRQFSNSRSEMNVSTLELGDSALYLCASSPGQGARWTEAFFGQGTRLTVV.

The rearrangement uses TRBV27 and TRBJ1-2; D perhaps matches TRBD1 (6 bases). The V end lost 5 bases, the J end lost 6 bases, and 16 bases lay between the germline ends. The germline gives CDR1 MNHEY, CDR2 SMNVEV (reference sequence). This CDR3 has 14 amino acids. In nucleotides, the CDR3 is TGTGCCAGCAGTCTCAACAGGGCCGGGGATGGCTACACCTTC. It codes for CASSLNRAGDGYTF.

The CDR3: CASSRDRGAPLHF. The DNA for the CDR3 is TGTGCCAGCAGCCGGGACAGGGGGGCACCCCTCCACTTT. The chain uses TRBV7-3 and TRBJ1-6; TRBD1 matches 11 bases. Trimming at V came to 5 bases and at J to 11 bases, leaving 2 bases not matched to a gene. Germline-derived CDR1 and CDR2 are SGHTA and FQGTGA. The CDR3 sequence is 13 residues long.

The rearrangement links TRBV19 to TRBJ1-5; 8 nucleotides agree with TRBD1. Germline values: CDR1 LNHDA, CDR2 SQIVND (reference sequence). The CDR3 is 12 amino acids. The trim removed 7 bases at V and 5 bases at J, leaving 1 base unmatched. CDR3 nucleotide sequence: TGTGCCAGTAACAGGGGGTATCAGCCCCAGCATTTT. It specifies CASNRGYQPQHF.

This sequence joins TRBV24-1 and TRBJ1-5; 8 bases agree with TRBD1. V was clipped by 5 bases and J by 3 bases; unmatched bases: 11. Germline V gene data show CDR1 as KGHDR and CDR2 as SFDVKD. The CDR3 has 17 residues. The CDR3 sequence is CATSAPPGGQDNQPQHF. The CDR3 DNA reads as TGTGCCACCAGTGCCCCCCCCGGGGGACAGGACAATCAGCCCCAGCATTTT.

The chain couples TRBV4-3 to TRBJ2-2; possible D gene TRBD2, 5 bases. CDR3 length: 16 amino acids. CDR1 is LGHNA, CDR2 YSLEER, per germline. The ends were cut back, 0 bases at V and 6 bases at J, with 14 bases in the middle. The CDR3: CASSQDEDSLPGELFF. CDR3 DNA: TGCGCCAGCAGCCAAGATGAGGACTCCCTCCCCGGGGAGCTGTTTTTT.

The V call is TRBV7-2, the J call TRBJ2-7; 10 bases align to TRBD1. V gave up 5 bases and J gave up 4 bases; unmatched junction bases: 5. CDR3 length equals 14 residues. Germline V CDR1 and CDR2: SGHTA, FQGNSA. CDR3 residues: CASSVDRGPYEQYV. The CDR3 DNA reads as TGTGCCAGCAGCGTAGACAGGGGGCCTTACGAGCAGTACGTC.

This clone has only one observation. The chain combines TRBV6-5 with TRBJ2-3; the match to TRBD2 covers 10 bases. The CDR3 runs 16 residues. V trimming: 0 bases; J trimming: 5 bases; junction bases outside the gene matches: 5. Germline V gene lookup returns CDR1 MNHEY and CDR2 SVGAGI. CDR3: CASSYSWTSGKDTQYF. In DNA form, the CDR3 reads TGTGCCAGCAGTTACTCGTGGACTAGCGGCAAAGATACGCAGTATTTT.